This TCR beta chain emerged from a study of T cells in Graves' hyperthyroidism and ophthalmopathy. Study-wide points: Blood also held most thyroid clonotypes expanded beyond 0.001.

The CDR3 has 14 amino acids. V gave up 7 bases and J gave up 7 bases; unmatched junction bases: 8. CDR1 and CDR2 (germline): ENHRY, SYGVKD. This clonotype was detected many times. Its antigen is unidentified. Hyperthyroidism was newly diagnosed in patients aged 18 to 65 (duration under 2 months). RNA transcripts gave rise to amplified TCR beta CDR3 regions. When the TCR CDR3 underwent first-round RT-PCR, the HTBI primer set was used. TCRdb itself ran the multiplex PCR reads through MiXCR, one entry per CDR3 protein. Found here are approximately 300,000 distinct CDR3 sequences, approximately 17% of them singletons; the top ten hold approximately 31%.

Sequencing was done on a sample of blood. This sequence joins TRBV10-3 and TRBJ2-1, with 9 bases matching TRBD2. The receptor was derived from a man aged 25 to 40 with Graves' hyperthyroidism. The CDR3 coding sequence is TGTGCCATCACTGGATCAGCGGGAGGAAATGAGCAGTTCTTC. Protein sequence: CAITGSAGGNEQFF.